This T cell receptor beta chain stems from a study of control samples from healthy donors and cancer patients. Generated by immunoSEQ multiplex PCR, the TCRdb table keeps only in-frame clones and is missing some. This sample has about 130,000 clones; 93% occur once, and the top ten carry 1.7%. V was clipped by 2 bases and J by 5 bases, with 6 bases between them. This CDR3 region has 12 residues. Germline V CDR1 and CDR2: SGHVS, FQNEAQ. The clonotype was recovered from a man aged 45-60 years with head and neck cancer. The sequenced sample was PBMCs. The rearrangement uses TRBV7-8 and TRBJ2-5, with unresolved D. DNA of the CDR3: TGTGCCAGCAGCTTATTCCGGGAGACCCAGTACTTC. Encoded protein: CASSLFRETQYF. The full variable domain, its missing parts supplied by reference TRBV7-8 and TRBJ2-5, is GAGVSQSPRYKVAKRGQDVALRCDPISGHVSLFWYQQALGQGPEFLTYFQNEAQLDKSGLPSDRFFAERPEGSVSTLKIQRTQQEDSAVYLCASSLFRETQYFGPGTRLLVL.